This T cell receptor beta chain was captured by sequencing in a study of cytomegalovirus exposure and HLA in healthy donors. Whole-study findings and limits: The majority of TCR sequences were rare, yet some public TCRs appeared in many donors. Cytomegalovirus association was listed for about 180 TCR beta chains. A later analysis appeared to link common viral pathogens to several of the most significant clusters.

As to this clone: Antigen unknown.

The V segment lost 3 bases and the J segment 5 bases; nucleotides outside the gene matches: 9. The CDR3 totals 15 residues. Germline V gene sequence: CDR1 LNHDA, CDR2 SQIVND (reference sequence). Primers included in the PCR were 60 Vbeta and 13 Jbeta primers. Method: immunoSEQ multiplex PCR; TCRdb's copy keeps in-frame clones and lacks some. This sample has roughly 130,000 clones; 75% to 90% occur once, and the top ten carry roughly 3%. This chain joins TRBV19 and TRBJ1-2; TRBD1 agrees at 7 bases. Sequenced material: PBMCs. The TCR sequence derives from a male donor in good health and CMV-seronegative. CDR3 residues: CASSILQGWYYGYTF. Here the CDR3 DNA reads TGTGCCAGTAGTATTCTACAGGGGTGGTATTATGGCTACACCTTC.